This T cell receptor beta chain was identified during a study of CD8 T cells in Susac syndrome. Findings and caveats of the study: Only a relatively small number of individuals were included in the TCR sequencing and HLA analysis.

Germline CDR1 LGHDT, CDR2 YNNKEL (reference sequence). The germline V and J ends were trimmed by 1 base and 8 bases, with 3 bases remaining between them. The length of the CDR3 is 11 residues. On this clonotype: What it recognizes is unknown.

The authors reverse transcribed roughly 0.5 to 1 ug RNA with random hexamers. TCR beta CDR3 was amplified by immunoSEQ covering 54 Vbeta and 13 Jbeta. Via MiXCR, TCRdb re-called the immunoSEQ multiplex PCR reads, giving one row per CDR3 protein. The table includes 130,000 to 150,000 distinct CDR3 sequences, approximately 94% detected once. TEMRA cells underwent FACS enrichment and CD8+ and CD4+ T cells underwent negative isolation. This sequence joins TRBV3-1 and TRBJ2-1; D gene uncertain. This clonotype was obtained from a human donor with Susac syndrome. What was sequenced was CD4+ T cells from PBMCs. CDR3 DNA: TGTGCCAGCAGCCAAGTGCATGAGCAGTTCTTC. Translation: CASSQVHEQFF.